These 25 T cell receptor beta chains were sequenced from one sample in a study of shared clonotypes between healthy human individuals. Measured with immunoSEQ multiplex PCR; TCRdb has only the in-frame clones, and not every one. This sample yields a few million clones, of which around 90% are seen a single time; more than 0.12% belongs to the top ten. Sequenced sample: naive CD4+ T cells sorted from blood. Subset specified: CD45RA+ positively selected. The origin of the receptors is a man younger than 35 in good health.

This chain uses TRBV19 with TRBJ1-5; D might be TRBD1 (6 bases). Trimming removed 2 bases from V and 4 bases from J, with 12 bases in between. CDR1 and CDR2 from the germline V gene are LNHDA and SQIVND (reference sequence). The CDR3 spans 15 residues. In nucleotides, the CDR3 is TGTGCCAGTAGTATAAGGACAGAAATAAATCAGCCCCAGCATTTT. Amino acid sequence: CASSIRTEINQPQHF.

The chain's CDR3 is CASSLLAGNEQFF. CDR3 bases: TGTGCCAGCAGCTTGCTAGCGGGCAATGAGCAGTTCTTC. This chain connects TRBV5-4 to TRBJ2-1; 8 bases are shared with TRBD2. The CDR3 is 13 residues long. Germline CDR1 reads SGHNT; CDR2 reads YYREEE (reference sequence). V shed 1 base and J 6 bases; nucleotides not matched to a gene: 0.

This chain joins TRBV5-4 and TRBJ2-5; the match to TRBD1 covers 7 bases. After removal of 4 bases from V and 5 bases from J, the junction contained 11 bases not matched to a gene. Germline CDR1 is SGHNT and CDR2 is YYREEE (reference sequence). The length of the CDR3 is 15 residues. In DNA, the CDR3 is TGTGCCAGCAGCCCATCCAGGGGGTTGTTGGAGACCCAGTACTTC. This encodes CASSPSRGLLETQYF.

J is TRBJ1-2 and V is TRBV6-1, with D hard to call. The V end lost 1 base, the J end lost 5 bases, and 11 bases lay between the germline ends. From germline, CDR1 is MNHNS and CDR2 SASEGT. This CDR3 contains 14 residues. Here the CDR3 reads CASSEVNEAYGYTF. The CDR3 DNA follows: TGTGCCAGCAGTGAAGTCAATGAGGCGTATGGCTACACCTTC.

The V and J genes are TRBV30 and TRBJ2-3, with 9 bases lining up with TRBD2. J was trimmed by 0 bases and V by 5 bases; bases with no gene match: 0. The germline CDR1 and CDR2 sequences are GTSNPN and SVGIG (reference sequence). The CDR3 consists of 13 residues. The CDR3 DNA reads as TGTGCCTGGCTAGCGGGGAGCACAGATACGCAGTATTTT. Translation: CAWLAGSTDTQYF. Combining the CDR3 with reference TRBV30 and TRBJ2-3 gives the whole variable domain SQTIHQWPATLVQPVGSPLSLECTVEGTSNPNLYWYRQAAGRGLQLLFYSVGIGQISSEVPQNLSASRPQDRQFILSSKKLLLSDSGFYLCAWLAGSTDTQYFGPGTRLTVL.

This clone was recorded only once. This chain links TRBV7-6 with TRBJ2-2, with 8 bases identical to TRBD1. The junction had 5 bases not matched to a gene; V was cut back by 3 bases and J by 5 bases. The CDR3 spans 15 residues. Looked up from germline, CDR1 is SGHVS and CDR2 is FNYEAQ. CDR3 region: CASSLGQEVTGELFF. The CDR3 coding sequence is TGTGCCAGCAGCTTGGGACAGGAGGTTACCGGGGAGCTGTTTTTT.

This sequence joins TRBV5-6 and TRBJ2-5, with a tentative D call TRBD1 (5 bases). Deletions cut 4 bases from V and 5 bases from J, with 21 bases between. The CDR3 totals 16 residues. Germline V gene lookup returns CDR1 SGHDT and CDR2 YYEEEE. CDR3 sequence reads: CASSPLKDTWGETQYF. CDR3 coding DNA: TGTGCCAGCAGCCCACTAAAGGACACTTGGGGCGAGACCCAGTACTTC.

This chain links TRBV6-6 with TRBJ1-3; D gene unclear. The germline gives CDR1 MNHNY, CDR2 SVGAGI (reference sequence). V was pared by 2 bases and J by 0 bases, with 8 bases between. The CDR3 is made up of 15 amino acids. The CDR3 sequence is CASSYTLGSGNTIYF. The CDR3 nucleotides are TGTGCCAGCAGTTACACTCTGGGCTCTGGAAACACCATATATTTT.

The rearrangement joins TRBV2 to TRBJ1-5, with D hard to call. Trimming removed 6 bases at V and 2 bases at J, with 14 bases between. The germline V gene encodes CDR1 SNHLY and CDR2 FYNNEI. The CDR3 covers 15 residues. Here the CDR3 reads CASRGQPQGNQPQHF. DNA for the CDR3: TGTGCCAGCAGAGGGCAGCCCCAGGGCAATCAGCCCCAGCATTTT.

The V call is TRBV11-2, the J call TRBJ1-6; TRBD1 matches at 9 bases. CDR3 length: 16 amino acids. The germline gives CDR1 SGHAT, CDR2 FQNNGV. With 4 bases clipped from V and 7 bases from J, the junction kept 8 bases outside the gene matches. The CDR3 DNA follows: TGTGCCAGCAGCTACGAAGGGGACAGGGTAAATTCACCCCTCCACTTT. Translation gives CASSYEGDRVNSPLHF.

This clone came up once. This chain uses TRBV10-2 with TRBJ2-1, with D perhaps matching TRBD1 or TRBD2 (5 bases each). The CDR3 covers 18 residues. Trimming pared 10 bases from V and 0 bases from J, leaving 25 bases between. Per germline, CDR1 WSHSY and CDR2 SAAADI. CDR3 amino acids: CATQSGGWVSGSYNEQFF. The CDR3 region has the DNA TGCGCCACTCAGAGTGGGGGATGGGTTTCGGGCTCCTACAATGAGCAGTTCTTC.

V and J are TRBV18 and TRBJ2-5; 10 bases are a match to TRBD1. There are 15 residues in the CDR3. V trimming: 0 bases; J trimming: 7 bases; junction bases outside the gene matches: 5. The germline CDR1 and CDR2 sequences are KGHSH and LQKENI. Written as DNA, the CDR3 is TGTGCCAGCTCACCACCGACAGGGGGCGCAGGGACCCAGTACTTC. Amino acid sequence: CASSPPTGGAGTQYF.

As for this clone: This sample also contains other DNA sequences that code for the same CDR3. V usage is TRBV5-1 and J usage is TRBJ1-1; D not certain. The CDR3 sequence is 13 residues long. Germline V CDR1 and CDR2: SGHRS, YFSETQ. Trimming took 3 bases from V and 0 from J, leaving 6 bases between them. In DNA form, the CDR3 reads TGCGCCAGCAGCTGGTCAATGAACACTGAAGCTTTCTTT. Translated, it gives CASSWSMNTEAFF.

This clone was observed a few times. The gene calls are TRBV4-1 and TRBJ2-7, with TRBD1 matching over 9 bases. The germline V gene has CDR1 MGHRA and CDR2 YSYEKL. There are 15 residues in the CDR3. The V and J ends lost 0 bases and 7 bases, in that order; junction bases with no gene match: 7. CDR3 DNA: TGCGCCAGCAGCCAAGAGGACAGGGGTCTAGCTGAGCAGTACTTC. This gives the protein CASSQEDRGLAEQYF.

The rearrangement links TRBV19 to TRBJ2-5; D gene ambiguous. CDR1 is LNHDA and CDR2 is SQIVND in the germline V gene (reference sequence). Trimming left V 1 base short and J 5 bases short, with 17 bases between. The CDR3 contains 16 residues. This CDR3 is CASSIGPTVAAETQYF. CDR3 nucleotide sequence: TGTGCCAGTAGTATAGGCCCCACGGTGGCCGCGGAGACCCAGTACTTC.

This chain connects TRBV5-1 to TRBJ2-4; 9 bases map to TRBD2. CDR1 SGHRS and CDR2 YFSETQ come from the germline V gene. Losses at the gene ends were 0 bases for V and 5 bases for J; bases not matched to a gene: 0. This CDR3 has 14 amino acids. CDR3 residues: CASSLGLAENIQYF. The CDR3 coding sequence is TGCGCCAGCAGCTTGGGACTAGCGGAAAACATTCAGTACTTC.

The V gene is TRBV6-1, the J gene TRBJ1-2; unclear D gene. The V end lost 4 bases, the J end lost 0 bases, and 15 bases lay between the germline ends. The germline gives CDR1 MNHNS, CDR2 SASEGT. The CDR3 consists of 16 residues. The CDR3 here is CASSGPTVAANYGYTF. The CDR3 DNA reads TGTGCCAGCAGTGGACCAACAGTGGCAGCTAACTATGGCTACACCTTC.

The chain couples TRBV18 to TRBJ1-2; 8 nucleotides match TRBD1. The CDR3 covers 15 residues. Unmatched junction bases numbered 5, after V lost 2 bases and J lost 3 bases. CDR1 is KGHSH, CDR2 LQKENI, per germline. The CDR3 bases are TGTGCCAGCTCACCAGAGGACAGGGTCGACTATGGCTACACCTTC. Encoded protein: CASSPEDRVDYGYTF.

In nucleotides, the CDR3 is TGTGCCTGGAGTTTCGGGGGCCTAGACACAGATACGCAGTATTTT. As protein: CAWSFGGLDTDTQYF. The chain couples TRBV30 to TRBJ2-3; either TRBD1 or TRBD2 may fit D (6 bases each). Between the trimmed V and J ends, which lost 2 bases and 2 bases, there was a span of 14 bases. This CDR3 spans 15 amino acids. Germline V gives CDR1 GTSNPN, CDR2 SVGIG (reference sequence).

This clone was seen once. The V call is TRBV7-9, the J call TRBJ2-3, with TRBD2 identical over 9 bases. In germline, CDR1 is SEHNR, CDR2 FQNEAQ (reference sequence). Trimming cost V 3 bases and J 5 bases; bases outside gene matches: 6. The CDR3 extends over 15 amino acids. CDR3 region: CASSLWREGGDTQYF. The CDR3 bases are TGTGCCAGCAGCTTGTGGCGGGAGGGCGGAGATACGCAGTATTTT.

This clone was seen just once. The rearrangement uses TRBV7-9 and TRBJ2-7; 9 bases align to TRBD1. Per the germline V gene, CDR1 is SEHNR and CDR2 is FQNEAQ (reference sequence). The J segment lost 7 bases and the V segment lost 3 bases, leaving 10 bases of the junction unmatched. The length of the CDR3 is 15 residues. The CDR3 loop is CASSFYRDREGEQYF. In DNA form, the CDR3 reads TGTGCCAGCAGCTTTTACCGGGACAGGGAGGGAGAGCAGTACTTC. Variable domain in full (rest from reference TRBV7-9 and TRBJ2-7): DTGVSQNPRHKITKRGQNVTFRCDPISEHNRLYWYRQTLGQGPEFLTYFQNEAQLEKSRLLSDRFSAERPKGSFSTLEIQRTEQGDSAMYLCASSFYRDREGEQYFGPGTRLTVT.

The chain joins TRBV10-3 to TRBJ2-7, with a possible D match to TRBD1 (5 bases). CDR3 size: 14 residues. CDR1 and CDR2 from the germline V gene are ENHRY and SYGVKD. Trimming removed 6 bases at V and 5 bases at J, with 17 bases between. The CDR3 loop is CAIRGADTPHEQYF. The DNA of the CDR3 is TGTGCCATCAGGGGTGCGGACACTCCCCACGAGCAGTACTTC.

Comments on this clone: This sample includes further DNA sequences coding for the same CDR3. This rearrangement joins TRBV18 to TRBJ2-5, with 7 bases that match TRBD1. CDR3 length: 14 amino acids. CDR1 is KGHSH and CDR2 is LQKENI in the germline V gene. V was clipped by 3 bases and J by 1 base; unmatched bases: 2. The CDR3 reads CASSPRTGQETQYF. CDR3 coding DNA: TGTGCCAGCTCACCCAGGACAGGCCAAGAGACCCAGTACTTC.

J is TRBJ1-5 and V is TRBV18; tentatively, D is TRBD1 (5 bases). The V gene lost 5 bases and the J gene lost 0 bases, with 11 bases spanning the gap. Germline values: CDR1 KGHSH, CDR2 LQKENI. The CDR3 spans 15 residues. In DNA, the CDR3 is TGTGCCAGCTCATCCCGGGACGGTAGCAATCAGCCCCAGCATTTT. It codes for CASSSRDGSNQPQHF.

The V call is TRBV2, the J call TRBJ2-1, with 7 bases fitting TRBD2. CDR1 is SNHLY and CDR2 is FYNNEI in the germline V gene. The ends lost 4 bases at V and 4 bases at J; junction bases unmatched: 4. There are 14 residues in the CDR3. The CDR3 loop reads CASSVTGGYNEQFF. CDR3 DNA: TGTGCCAGCAGTGTGACGGGGGGTTACAATGAGCAGTTCTTC.